The clone carrying this T cell receptor beta chain was seen only once. This entry comes from a study of blood T cell repertoires in COVID-19. Assay: immunoSEQ multiplex PCR; the TCRdb copy retains only in-frame clones and omits some. The table shows about 670,000 clones, with over 80% occurring only once. Germline loops: CDR1 MNHNY, CDR2 SVGAGI (reference sequence). The CDR3 consists of 12 residues. V shed 7 bases and J shed 7 bases, with 13 bases lying between them. Sequencing was done on a sample of peripheral blood. The origin of this receptor is a woman under 30 with acute or convalescent COVID-19. This rearrangement joins TRBV6-6 to TRBJ1-1, with TRBD1 as a possible D gene (5 bases). Written as DNA, the CDR3 is TGTGCCAGCACTAAACGGCAGGGTGAAGCTTTCTTT. Translated, it gives CASTKRQGEAFF.